This is a list of T cell receptor beta chains from one sample in a study of blood T cell repertoires in COVID-19. The repertoire was sequenced with immunoSEQ multiplex PCR; TCRdb's copy has only in-frame clones and lacks some. The data hold tens of thousands of clones, with approximately 83% observed a single time. The sample comprised peripheral blood. The receptors come from an older woman with acute or convalescent COVID-19. Each CDR3 is given with its conserved first and last residue. Rows give clone size only sometimes, using once, few, many, or a class for an expanded clone.

CDR3 protein	clone size	V gene	J gene
CASSLYTGSGTEAFF	.	TRBV7-2	TRBJ1-1
CASSEHPDRYEQYF	.	TRBV6-1	TRBJ2-7
CASSVQDYEQYF	once	TRBV2	TRBJ2-7
CASSKAVSGSSYNEQFF	.	TRBV21-1	TRBJ2-1
CASSLGPNFNYGYTF	.	TRBV5-5	TRBJ1-2
CASSPRALQGNEQFF	few	TRBV14	TRBJ2-1
CASSFTGQNTEAFF	.	TRBV5-1	TRBJ1-1
CASSQEGGSLEAFF	once	TRBV4-1	TRBJ1-1
CSVEGLGQANTEAFF	.	TRBV29-1	TRBJ1-1
CASSQDFHNSPLHF	few	TRBV6-5	TRBJ1-6
CASSPGASGVGTQYF	.	TRBV13	TRBJ2-5
CASSVPGTYEQYF	.	TRBV2	TRBJ2-7
CASSQVTGGGYGYTF	.	TRBV4-1	TRBJ1-2
CASSPHTEFANTGELFF	.	TRBV7-8	TRBJ2-2
CAWSGGLAGEQFF	.	TRBV30	TRBJ2-1
CASSSRTGRNTIYF	.	TRBV9	TRBJ1-3
CATSLGGTSTDTQYF	.	TRBV24-1	TRBJ2-3
CATSSYRGSYEQYF	.	TRBV15	TRBJ2-7
CASSYQREGPLVIEKTQYF	.	TRBV5-5	TRBJ2-5
CASSLNPGQGARGYTF	.	TRBV5-8	TRBJ1-2
CASSPGQGYSYEQYF	.	TRBV18	TRBJ2-7
CASSMRGGTEAFF	.	TRBV5-1	TRBJ1-1
CASSQGWTLNSPLHF	.	TRBV3-1/TRBV3-2	TRBJ1-6
CASSIQGVGTEAFF	.	TRBV25-1	TRBJ1-1
CASSRPPGNTIYF	.	TRBV3-1/TRBV3-2	TRBJ1-3
CASSQDFPAMSTDTQYF	.	TRBV4-1	TRBJ2-3
CASSNRFEAFF	.	TRBV3-1/TRBV3-2	TRBJ1-1
CASITDRGNQPQHF	.	TRBV28	TRBJ1-5
CASSLKIAGPRETQYF	.	TRBV7-2	TRBJ2-5
CASTRSRAPGNTIYF	once	TRBV6-5	TRBJ1-3
CASRGTPGQSLTRSTDTQYF	.	TRBV5-1	TRBJ2-3
CASSEARYGANVLTF	.	TRBV2	TRBJ2-6
CASSPLTGEAFF	.	TRBV7-9	TRBJ1-1
CAIRGQGGSYEQYF	.	TRBV10-3	TRBJ2-7
CAWSPQGTLQETQYF	.	TRBV30	TRBJ2-5
CASSDSGRLGNEQFF	.	TRBV28	TRBJ2-1
CASSSRMTGMYGYTF	.	TRBV7-3	TRBJ1-2
CASSAGLNTEAFF	few	TRBV7-8	TRBJ1-1
CASRGPGNTIYF	.	TRBV9	TRBJ1-3
CASSLGGTGEQETQYF	.	TRBV7-2	TRBJ2-5
CASSHTDSYSPLHF	.	TRBV5-1	TRBJ1-6
CASSPTSGSPDTQYF	.	TRBV7-6	TRBJ2-3
CASSSGPHSYNEQFF	.	TRBV28	TRBJ2-1
CALGADSQNQPQHF	.	TRBV6-1	TRBJ1-5
CASSPQSADNEQFF	.	TRBV18	TRBJ2-1
CASRRQGLGNQPQHF	.	TRBV19	TRBJ1-5
CASSRQGTETQYF	.	TRBV3-1/TRBV3-2	TRBJ2-5
CASSYGHRSGNTIYF	.	TRBV6-5	TRBJ1-3
CASSADRVQPQHF	.	TRBV12-3/TRBV12-4	TRBJ1-5
CASSQSDSYEQYF	.	TRBV12-3/TRBV12-4	TRBJ2-7
CAWKKTGVNEQFF	.	TRBV30	TRBJ2-1
CASSRAGRAFF	.	TRBV6-2/TRBV6-3	TRBJ1-1
CASSLTGSNQPQHF	.	TRBV2	TRBJ1-5